This entry features one T cell receptor (beta chain) sequence. Its antigen is not identified. The data originate from a study of cytomegalovirus exposure and HLA in healthy donors. There are 16 residues in the CDR3. V shed 3 bases, J shed 1 base, and the junction held 9 bases outside the gene matches. CDR1 is SGHNT and CDR2 is YYREEE in the germline V gene (reference sequence). General observations from the study: Later analysis placed DRB1 highest and HLA-C lowest in TCR association rates, which differed by HLA locus. Most CMV-associated TCR beta chains appeared HLA-restricted in a later analysis.

PCR involved 60 Vbeta and 13 Jbeta primers. Sequencing was performed with immunoSEQ multiplex PCR; in TCRdb, only in-frame clones are kept and a portion is missing. Here the sample spans tens of thousands of clones, about 75% being singletons. The genes are TRBV5-4 and TRBJ2-5, with 7 bases matching TRBD1. The sample comprised PBMCs. The TCR was taken from a man between 18 and 29 years old in good health and CMV-seronegative. CDR3 sequence reads: CASSSDAGTVQETQYF. The CDR3, as DNA: TGTGCCAGCAGCTCCGACGCCGGGACAGTCCAAGAGACCCAGTACTTC.